This TCR beta chain is drawn from a study of tumor and adjacent non-tumor tissue in lung cancer. Overall study context: Aged 31 to 76 years, patients included 10 men and a few women with stage I to III disease.

A modified ARM-PCR protocol with three rounds of nested PCR amplified TCRbeta. MiXCR, applied by TCRdb to the multiplex PCR reads, yields one record per CDR3 protein. The table records about 110,000 distinct CDR3 sequences, 60% to 70% of them present only once. The template was RNA from unsorted bulk tissue. The normal lung tissue was taken more than 3 cm from the tumor edge. Concerning this clonotype: A read error may account for a junction end that differs from germline.

What was sequenced was distant non-tumor lung tissue. This TCR was sampled from a man aged 55 to 69 with non-small cell lung cancer.

The DNA of the CDR3 is TGTGCCAGTAGTAATCGAGGAGCCTATGGCTACATCTTC. Protein sequence: CASSNRGAYGYIF. The chain has TRBV19 and TRBJ1-2; D unclear. The germline V gene encodes CDR1 LNHDA and CDR2 SQIVND (reference sequence). CDR3 size: 13 residues.